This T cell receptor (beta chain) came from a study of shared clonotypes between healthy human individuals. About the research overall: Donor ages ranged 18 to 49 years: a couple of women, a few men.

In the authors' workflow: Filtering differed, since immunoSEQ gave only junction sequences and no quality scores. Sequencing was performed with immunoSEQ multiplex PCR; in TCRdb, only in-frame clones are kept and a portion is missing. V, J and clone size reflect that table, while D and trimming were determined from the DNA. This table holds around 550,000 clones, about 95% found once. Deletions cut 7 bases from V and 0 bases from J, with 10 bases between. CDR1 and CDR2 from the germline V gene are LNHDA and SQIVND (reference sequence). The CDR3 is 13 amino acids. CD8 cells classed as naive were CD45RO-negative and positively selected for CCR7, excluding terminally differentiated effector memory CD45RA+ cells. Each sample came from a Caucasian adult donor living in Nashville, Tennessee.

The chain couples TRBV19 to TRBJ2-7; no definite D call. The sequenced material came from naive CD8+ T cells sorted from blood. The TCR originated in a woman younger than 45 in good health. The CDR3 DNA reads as TGTGCCAGTACCGTCGGAACCTCCTACGAGCAGTACTTC. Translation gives CASTVGTSYEQYF.